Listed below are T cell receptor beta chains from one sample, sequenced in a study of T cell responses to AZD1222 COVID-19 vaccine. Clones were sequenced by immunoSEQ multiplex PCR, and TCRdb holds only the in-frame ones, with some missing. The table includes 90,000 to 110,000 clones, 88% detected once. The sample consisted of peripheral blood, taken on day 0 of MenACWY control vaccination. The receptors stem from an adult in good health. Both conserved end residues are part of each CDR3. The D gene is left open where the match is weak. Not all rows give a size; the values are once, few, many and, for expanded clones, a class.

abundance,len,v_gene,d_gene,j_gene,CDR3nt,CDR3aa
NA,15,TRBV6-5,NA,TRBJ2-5,TGTGCCAGCAGTTACTCTGGGGCGTACCAAGAGACCCAGTACTTC,CASSYSGAYQETQYF
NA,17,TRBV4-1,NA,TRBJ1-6,TGCGCCAGCAGCCCCTTCCTTAGGGCTGGCGATAATTCACCCCTCCACTTT,CASSPFLRAGDNSPLHF
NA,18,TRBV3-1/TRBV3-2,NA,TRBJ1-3,TGTGCCAGCAGCCAGCTCTGGGCCAGGGTTTCAGCTGGAAACACCATATATTTT,CASSQLWARVSAGNTIYF
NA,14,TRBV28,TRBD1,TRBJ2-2,TGTGCCAGCCGTGGGACAGCGAACACCGGGGAGCTGTTTTTT,CASRGTANTGELFF
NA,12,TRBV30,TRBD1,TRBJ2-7,TGTGCCTGGAATAGACAGGGCTACGAGCAGTACTTC,CAWNRQGYEQYF
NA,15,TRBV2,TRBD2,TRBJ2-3,TGTGCCAGCAGCCCGGGACTAGCGGGAGTAGATACGCAGTATTTT,CASSPGLAGVDTQYF
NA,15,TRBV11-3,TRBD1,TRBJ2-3,TGTGCCAGCAGCAGGAGACAGGGGGCTGGAGATACGCAGTATTTT,CASSRRQGAGDTQYF
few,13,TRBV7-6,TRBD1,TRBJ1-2,TGTGCCAGCAGCCTTTGGACAGGGCAAGGCTACACCTTC,CASSLWTGQGYTF
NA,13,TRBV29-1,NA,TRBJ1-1,TGCAGCGCCCGCTCTGGGATGAACACTGAAGCTTTCTTT,CSARSGMNTEAFF
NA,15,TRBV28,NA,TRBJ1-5,TGTGCCAGCAGTTTATGGCAGTTTAGCAATCAGCCCCAGCATTTT,CASSLWQFSNQPQHF
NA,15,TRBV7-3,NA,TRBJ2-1,TGTGCCAGCAGGACCACCGCCGCCTCCTACAATGAGCAGTTCTTC,CASRTTAASYNEQFF
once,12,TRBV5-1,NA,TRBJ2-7,TGCGCCAGCAGCTCCCCCCACTACGAGCAGTACTTC,CASSSPHYEQYF
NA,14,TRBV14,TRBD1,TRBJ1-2,TGTGCCAGCAGCCAGGGCAGGGGGAACTATGGCTACACCTTC,CASSQGRGNYGYTF
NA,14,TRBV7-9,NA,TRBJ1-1,TGTGCCAGCAGCTTAACAACAGGGAGCACTGAAGCTTTCTTT,CASSLTTGSTEAFF
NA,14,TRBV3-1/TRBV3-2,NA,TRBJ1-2,TGTGCCAGCAGCCGCACCGGGGTAAACTATGGCTACACCTTC,CASSRTGVNYGYTF
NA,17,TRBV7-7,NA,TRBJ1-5,TGTGCCAGCAGCTTAGAGTCAGGGGATTATAGCAATCAGCCCCAGCATTTT,CASSLESGDYSNQPQHF
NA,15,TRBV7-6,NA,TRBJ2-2,TGTGCCAGCAACCCGAGGGGTCATATGACCGGGGAGCTGTTTTTT,CASNPRGHMTGELFF
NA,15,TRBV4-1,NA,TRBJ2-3,TGCGCCAGCAGCCAAGATCTGGGAAGCGCAGATACGCAGTATTTT,CASSQDLGSADTQYF
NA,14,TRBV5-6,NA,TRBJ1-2,TGTGCCAGCAGCTTGATTCAGGGCCTCTATGGCTACACCTTC,CASSLIQGLYGYTF
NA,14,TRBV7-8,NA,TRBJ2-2,TGTGCCAGCAGCCCGATCAGGGGGGTCGGGGAGCTGTTTTTT,CASSPIRGVGELFF
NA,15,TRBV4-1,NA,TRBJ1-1,TGCGCCAGCAGCCTGAGGACAGAACTGAACACTGAAGCTTTCTTT,CASSLRTELNTEAFF
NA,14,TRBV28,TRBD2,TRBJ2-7,TGTGCCACCTATAGCGGGGGGTACTCCTACGAGCAGTACTTC,CATYSGGYSYEQYF
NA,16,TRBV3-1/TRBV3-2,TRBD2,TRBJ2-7,TGTGCCAGCAGCTCCGGGACTAGCGGGGGGGCCTACGAGCAGTACTTC,CASSSGTSGGAYEQYF
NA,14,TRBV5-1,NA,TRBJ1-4,TGCGCCAGCACGGCCGACTCAACTAATGAAAAACTGTTTTTT,CASTADSTNEKLFF